This TCR beta chain comes out of a study of technical replicates of blood from four donors. Produced via immunoSEQ multiplex PCR; TCRdb's table is partial and in-frame only. Altogether approximately 73,000 clones are present, around 96% being singletons, with the ten largest covering about 0.3%. The CDR3 spans 12 residues. CDR1 MNHNS and CDR2 SASEGT come from the germline V gene. V gave up 2 bases and J gave up 8 bases, with 9 bases separating them. V is TRBV6-1 and J is TRBJ1-2; D is uncertain. Input material: T cells isolated from PBMCs. The sequence came from a human donor in good health. As DNA, the CDR3 is TGTGCCAGCAGTGAACCACAGTACGGCTACACCTTC. This sequence encodes CASSEPQYGYTF.